These T cell receptor beta chains were read from a single sample in a study. TCRdb re-analysed the RT-PCR reads in MiXCR, keeping a single row per CDR3 protein. The sample consists of hundreds of thousands of distinct CDR3 sequences, 11% to 15% of them appearing once. The sample comprised memory CD4+ T cells from blood. These receptors came from a female donor in good health, serving as a healthy control. CDR3s include the opening cysteine and the closing phenylalanine or tryptophan. D genes are given only for firm matches. For some rows the clone size is stated as once, few or many, or as a class when expanded; others skip it.

v_call: TRBV12-3/TRBV12-4
clone_size: NA
d_call: NA
j_call: TRBJ1-6
cdr3_aa: CASTPRGSTVGSPLHF
cdr3_nt: TGTGCCAGCACCCCAAGGGGGAGTACAGTAGGGTCACCCCTCCACTTT

v_call: TRBV27
clone_size: NA
d_call: TRBD2
j_call: TRBJ2-3
cdr3_aa: CASKKREGGSTDTQYF
cdr3_nt: TGTGCCAGCAAAAAGCGGGAGGGGGGCAGCACAGATACGCAGTATTTT

v_call: TRBV20-1
clone_size: NA
d_call: TRBD1
j_call: TRBJ1-1
cdr3_aa: CSARQGGPGSTEAFF
cdr3_nt: TGCAGTGCTCGACAGGGGGGGCCCGGCTCCACTGAAGCTTTCTTT

v_call: TRBV7-8
clone_size: few
d_call: NA
j_call: TRBJ2-1
cdr3_aa: CASSSGASSRQFF
cdr3_nt: TGTGCCAGCAGCTCCGGGGCGAGCAGTAGGCAGTTCTTC

v_call: TRBV4-3
clone_size: many
d_call: TRBD1
j_call: TRBJ1-1
cdr3_aa: CASSRTGSTEAFF
cdr3_nt: TGCGCCAGCAGCCGGACAGGGAGCACTGAAGCTTTCTTT

v_call: TRBV27
clone_size: few
d_call: NA
j_call: TRBJ2-1
cdr3_aa: CASSRGAWDNEQFF
cdr3_nt: TGTGCCAGCAGTAGGGGGGCCTGGGACAATGAGCAGTTCTTC

v_call: TRBV5-6
clone_size: NA
d_call: TRBD1
j_call: TRBJ2-6
cdr3_aa: CASTEGQGAAGANVLTF
cdr3_nt: TGTGCCAGCACTGAAGGACAGGGGGCGGCTGGGGCCAACGTCCTGACTTTC

v_call: TRBV11-3
clone_size: few
d_call: TRBD1
j_call: TRBJ2-7
cdr3_aa: CASSPRTGGAVNEQYF
cdr3_nt: TGTGCCAGCAGCCCACGGACAGGGGGCGCAGTCAACGAGCAGTACTTC

v_call: TRBV29-1
clone_size: many
d_call: NA
j_call: TRBJ2-1
cdr3_aa: CSVRTNFNEQFF
cdr3_nt: TGCAGCGTTCGGACTAATTTCAATGAGCAGTTCTTC

v_call: TRBV6-5
clone_size: few
d_call: NA
j_call: TRBJ2-2
cdr3_aa: CASSYSAGTGELFF
cdr3_nt: TGTGCCAGCAGTTACTCGGCAGGCACCGGGGAGCTGTTTTTT

v_call: TRBV9
clone_size: many
d_call: NA
j_call: TRBJ2-5
cdr3_aa: CASSVDPGTETQYF
cdr3_nt: TGTGCCAGCAGCGTAGACCCGGGGACGGAGACCCAGTACTTC

v_call: TRBV3-1
clone_size: NA
d_call: TRBD2
j_call: TRBJ2-1
cdr3_aa: CASSPSPGLAGEGSYNEQFF
cdr3_nt: TGTGCCAGCAGCCCCTCCCCGGGACTAGCGGGTGAAGGCTCCTACAATGAGCAGTTCTTC

v_call: TRBV29-1
clone_size: many
d_call: TRBD1
j_call: TRBJ1-1
cdr3_aa: CSVAKSQGATEAFF
cdr3_nt: TGCAGCGTAGCAAAGTCGCAGGGGGCTACTGAAGCTTTCTTT

v_call: TRBV25-1
clone_size: NA
d_call: NA
j_call: TRBJ2-1
cdr3_aa: CASSEFSQTREQFF
cdr3_nt: TGTGCCAGCAGTGAATTTTCCCAGACCCGGGAGCAGTTCTTC

v_call: TRBV9
clone_size: few
d_call: NA
j_call: TRBJ1-1
cdr3_aa: CASSVEAGPNTEAFF
cdr3_nt: TGTGCCAGCAGCGTAGAAGCAGGGCCGAACACTGAAGCTTTCTTT

v_call: TRBV4-3
clone_size: many
d_call: NA
j_call: TRBJ2-3
cdr3_aa: CASSQDFVGDDATDTQYF
cdr3_nt: TGCGCCAGCAGCCAAGATTTCGTGGGAGATGATGCCACAGATACGCAGTATTTT

v_call: TRBV6-2/TRBV6-3
clone_size: NA
d_call: NA
j_call: TRBJ2-1
cdr3_aa: CASSYRDWQFF
cdr3_nt: TGTGCCAGCAGCTACCGGGACTGGCAGTTCTTC

v_call: TRBV4-1
clone_size: NA
d_call: TRBD1
j_call: TRBJ1-5
cdr3_aa: CASSSSDRGIGNQPQHF
cdr3_nt: TGCGCCAGCAGCTCTTCGGACAGGGGCATCGGCAATCAGCCCCAGCATTTT

v_call: TRBV24-1
clone_size: once
d_call: NA
j_call: TRBJ2-3
cdr3_aa: CATSDQSRGGTDTQYF
cdr3_nt: TGTGCCACCAGTGACCAGTCCCGCGGGGGCACAGATACGCAGTATTTT

v_call: TRBV9
clone_size: NA
d_call: NA
j_call: TRBJ1-2
cdr3_aa: CASSPPNINYGYTF
cdr3_nt: TGTGCCAGCAGCCCTCCCAACATTAACTATGGCTACACCTTC

v_call: TRBV20-1
clone_size: few
d_call: NA
j_call: TRBJ2-1
cdr3_aa: CSALIRNEQFF
cdr3_nt: TGCAGTGCCCTGATTCGGAATGAGCAGTTCTTC

v_call: TRBV20-1
clone_size: NA
d_call: TRBD1
j_call: TRBJ1-1
cdr3_aa: CSARFGTGGGEAFF
cdr3_nt: TGCAGTGCTAGATTCGGGACAGGGGGAGGTGAAGCTTTCTTT

v_call: TRBV9
clone_size: NA
d_call: NA
j_call: TRBJ1-3
cdr3_aa: CASSALAGNSGNTIYF
cdr3_nt: TGTGCCAGCAGCGCCCTTGCGGGGAACTCTGGAAACACCATATATTTT

v_call: TRBV20-1
clone_size: NA
d_call: NA
j_call: TRBJ2-1
cdr3_aa: CSASRVPRANEQFF
cdr3_nt: TGCAGTGCTAGCCGGGTCCCGAGGGCCAATGAGCAGTTCTTC

v_call: TRBV20-1
clone_size: few
d_call: TRBD1
j_call: TRBJ2-3
cdr3_aa: CSARERDRGSTDTQYF
cdr3_nt: TGCAGTGCTAGAGAACGGGACAGGGGTAGCACAGATACGCAGTATTTT

v_call: TRBV5-1
clone_size: NA
d_call: NA
j_call: TRBJ2-2
cdr3_aa: CASSSSVGGTGELFF
cdr3_nt: TGCGCCAGCAGCTCCTCGGTGGGGGGCACCGGGGAGCTGTTTTTT

v_call: TRBV9
clone_size: few
d_call: TRBD1
j_call: TRBJ1-3
cdr3_aa: CASSGPGGGGNTIYF
cdr3_nt: TGTGCCAGCAGCGGACCAGGGGGCGGTGGAAACACCATATATTTT

v_call: TRBV5-1
clone_size: NA
d_call: NA
j_call: TRBJ2-5
cdr3_aa: CASSFDFQIQETQYF
cdr3_nt: TGCGCCAGCAGCTTTGACTTCCAGATCCAAGAGACCCAGTACTTC

v_call: TRBV6-4
clone_size: few
d_call: TRBD2
j_call: TRBJ2-2
cdr3_aa: CASTTLDGLAGDGELFF
cdr3_nt: TGTGCCAGCACCACACTCGATGGGCTAGCGGGGGACGGGGAGCTGTTTTTT

v_call: TRBV5-1
clone_size: NA
d_call: NA
j_call: TRBJ1-5
cdr3_aa: CASSLSAGMGQPQHF
cdr3_nt: TGCGCCAGCAGCTTGTCGGCAGGTATGGGTCAGCCCCAGCATTTT